The entry that follows covers one TCR beta chain sequence. The target antigen is unknown. The junction and the germline gene differ at one end; a read error may be behind it. It was from about 19-30 mg of unsorted bulk tissue that RNA and DNA were co-extracted. Tumor regions sampled: superior, inferior, left, right poles, and centre. The study found over 75% viable tumor cells in every tumor sample. This sample was taken from a study of tumor-infiltrating lymphocytes in primary liver carcinoma. Across the study: The tumors, T1-T3 N0M0 lesions, were roughly 4.2 to 11 cm across.

The CDR3 has 14 residues. Germline-derived CDR1 and CDR2 are SGHAT and FQNNGV. TCR beta cDNA was prepared out of roughly 520 ng total RNA by means of a constant-region primer. Nested multiplex PCR, run for three rounds with slightly modified ARM-PCR, yielded TCR beta libraries. Investigators reported that the first two PCR rounds, at roughly 11 cycles each, used TRBV1-TRBV30 forward primers with a C-beta reverse primer. MiXCR, applied by TCRdb to the multiplex PCR reads, yields one record per CDR3 protein. Among about 97,000 distinct CDR3 sequences listed, under 70% were seen once. Overall study results and limits: Tumor-adjacent and tumor-blood pairs overlapped less than tumor region pairs did.

The clonotype comes from a woman aged 55-70 years with primary liver carcinoma and hepatitis B virus infection. Material for sequencing was liver tumor tissue from sampling region 2. As to subset: tumor region T2, inferior pole. This chain connects TRBV11-2 to TRBJ2-3; D call uncertain. The CDR3 coding sequence is TGTGCCACCAGCTTAGTTGGAAACACAGATACTCAGTATTTT. It encodes CATSLVGNTDTQYF.